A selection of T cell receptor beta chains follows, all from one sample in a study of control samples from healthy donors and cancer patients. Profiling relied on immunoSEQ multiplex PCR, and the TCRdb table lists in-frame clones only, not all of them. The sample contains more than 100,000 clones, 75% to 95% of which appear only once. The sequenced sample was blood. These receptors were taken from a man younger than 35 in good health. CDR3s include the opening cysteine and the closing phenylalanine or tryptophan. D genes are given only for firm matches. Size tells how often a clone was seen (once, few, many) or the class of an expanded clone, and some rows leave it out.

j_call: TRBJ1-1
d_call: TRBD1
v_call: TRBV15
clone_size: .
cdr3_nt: TGTGCCACCAGCAGAGGAGGGACAGGGGGCGGGAACACTGAAGCTTTCTTT
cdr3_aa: CATSRGGTGGGNTEAFF

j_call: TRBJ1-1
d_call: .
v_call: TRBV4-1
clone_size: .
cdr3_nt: TGCGCCAGCAGCCAAGACCCCTTCACTGAAGCTTTCTTT
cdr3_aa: CASSQDPFTEAFF

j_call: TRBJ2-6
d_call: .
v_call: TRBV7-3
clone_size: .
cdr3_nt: TGTGCCAGCAGCTTAACGCGACTCGGGGCTGGGGCCAACGTCCTGACTTTC
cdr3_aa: CASSLTRLGAGANVLTF

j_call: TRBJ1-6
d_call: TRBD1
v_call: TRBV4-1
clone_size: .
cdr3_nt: TGCGCCAGCAGCCAGGCCGGGACAGGGTTTAATTCACCCCTCCACTTT
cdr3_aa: CASSQAGTGFNSPLHF

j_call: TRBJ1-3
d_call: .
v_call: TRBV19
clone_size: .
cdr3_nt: TGTGCCAGTAGTATAGGGGTTCCTGGAAACACCATATATTTT
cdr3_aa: CASSIGVPGNTIYF

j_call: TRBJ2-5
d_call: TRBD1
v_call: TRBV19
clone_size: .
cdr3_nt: TGTGCCAGTACCCCGGACAGGGGGGGAGAGACCCAGTACTTC
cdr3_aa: CASTPDRGGETQYF

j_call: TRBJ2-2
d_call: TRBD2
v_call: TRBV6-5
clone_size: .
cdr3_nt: TGTGCCAGCAAGGGACTAGCGGGGTCCACCGGGGAGCTGTTTTTT
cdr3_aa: CASKGLAGSTGELFF

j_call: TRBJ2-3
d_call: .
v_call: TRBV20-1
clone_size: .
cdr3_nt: TGCAGTGCTAGTAGGATGACTACCCGGAGCACAGATACGCAGTATTTT
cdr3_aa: CSASRMTTRSTDTQYF

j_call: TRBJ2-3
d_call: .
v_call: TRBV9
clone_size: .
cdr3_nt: TGTGCCAGCAGCATCCACGGGGGAGATACGCAGTATTTT
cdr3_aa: CASSIHGGDTQYF

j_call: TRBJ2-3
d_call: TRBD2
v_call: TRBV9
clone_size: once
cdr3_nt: TGTGCCAGCAGCGTACCAACTAGCGGGGGGACCGATGATACGCAGTATTTT
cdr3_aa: CASSVPTSGGTDDTQYF

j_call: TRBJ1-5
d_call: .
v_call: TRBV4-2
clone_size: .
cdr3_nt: TGTGCCAGCAGCCAAGGGGGTGTGGGGGGCCGTGCACCCCAGCATTTT
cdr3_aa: CASSQGGVGGRAPQHF

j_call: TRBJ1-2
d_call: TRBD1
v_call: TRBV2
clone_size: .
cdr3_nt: TGTGCCAGCAGTATCGGCACAGGGGGATATGGCTACACCTTC
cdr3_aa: CASSIGTGGYGYTF

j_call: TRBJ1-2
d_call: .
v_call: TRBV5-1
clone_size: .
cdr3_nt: TGCGCCAGCAGCCCTTTCGGGGGGGACTACACCTTC
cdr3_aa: CASSPFGGDYTF

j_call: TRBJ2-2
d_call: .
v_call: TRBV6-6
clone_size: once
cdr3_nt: TGTGCCAGCAGTTACGAGGGACTGTGGCTTTTTTTT
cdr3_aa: CASSYEGLWLFF

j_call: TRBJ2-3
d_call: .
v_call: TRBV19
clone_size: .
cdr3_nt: TGTGCCAGTAGCAGAGCGAGGGGGACACTCGCCACAGATACGCAGTATTTT
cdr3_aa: CASSRARGTLATDTQYF

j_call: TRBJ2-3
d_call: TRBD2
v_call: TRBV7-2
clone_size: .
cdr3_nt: TGTGCCAGCAGAGGTAGCGGGGGCATCTCCACAGATACGCAGTATTTT
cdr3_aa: CASRGSGGISTDTQYF

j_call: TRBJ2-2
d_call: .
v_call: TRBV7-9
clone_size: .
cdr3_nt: TGTGCCAGCAGCTCACCTCAGGGTCGCGACACCGGGGAGCTGTTTTTT
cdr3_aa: CASSSPQGRDTGELFF

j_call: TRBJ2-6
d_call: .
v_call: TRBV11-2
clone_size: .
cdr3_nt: TGTGCCAGCAGCCTGGACGCCTCTGGGGCCAACGTCCTGACTTTC
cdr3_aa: CASSLDASGANVLTF

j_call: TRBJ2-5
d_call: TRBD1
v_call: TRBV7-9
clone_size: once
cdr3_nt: TGTGCCAGCAGCTCCCGGGACAGGTACCAAGAGACCCAGTACTTC
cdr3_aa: CASSSRDRYQETQYF

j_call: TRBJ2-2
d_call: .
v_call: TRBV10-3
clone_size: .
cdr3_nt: TGTGCCATCAGACCCGACTCCCCGAACACCGGGGAGCTGTTTTTT
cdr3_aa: CAIRPDSPNTGELFF

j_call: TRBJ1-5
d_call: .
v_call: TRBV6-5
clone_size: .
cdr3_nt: TGTGCCAGCAGAGGGCCAGGGCGGCAGCCCCAGCATTTT
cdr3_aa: CASRGPGRQPQHF

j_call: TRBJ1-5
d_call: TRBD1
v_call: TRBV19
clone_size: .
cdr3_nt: TGTGCCAGTAGTATTTCATGGACAGGGCATCAGCCCCAGCATTTT
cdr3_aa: CASSISWTGHQPQHF

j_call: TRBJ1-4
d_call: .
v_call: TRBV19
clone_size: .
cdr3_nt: TGTGCCAGTAGCTTGGAAGGGGCTGAAAAACTGTTTTTT
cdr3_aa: CASSLEGAEKLFF

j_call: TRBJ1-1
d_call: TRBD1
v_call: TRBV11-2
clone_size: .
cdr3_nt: TGTGCCAGCAGCTTACAGGGGGGGAACACTGAAGCTTTCTTT
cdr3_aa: CASSLQGGNTEAFF

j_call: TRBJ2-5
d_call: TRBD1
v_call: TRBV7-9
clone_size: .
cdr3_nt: TGTGCCAGCAGCTTCCGGGACAGGGGGCTAAAGGGGGAGACCCAGTACTTC
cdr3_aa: CASSFRDRGLKGETQYF

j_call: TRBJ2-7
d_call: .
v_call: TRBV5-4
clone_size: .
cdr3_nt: TGTGCCAGCAGCTTGGGTCAGGGCTCCTACGAGCAGTACTTC
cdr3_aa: CASSLGQGSYEQYF

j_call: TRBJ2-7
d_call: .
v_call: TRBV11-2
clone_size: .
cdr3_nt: TGTGCCAGCAGCTTAGACAGGGGCCGCTCCTACGAGCAGTACTTC
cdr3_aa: CASSLDRGRSYEQYF

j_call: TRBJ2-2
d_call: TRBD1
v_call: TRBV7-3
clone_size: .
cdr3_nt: TGTGCCAGCAGCCCGGCGGACAGGGGGCTTGACGGGGAGCTGTTTTTT
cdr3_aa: CASSPADRGLDGELFF

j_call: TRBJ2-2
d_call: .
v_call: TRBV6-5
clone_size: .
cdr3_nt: TGTGCCAGCCGATGGGGGGGCACGGCCGGGGAGCTGTTTTTT
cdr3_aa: CASRWGGTAGELFF

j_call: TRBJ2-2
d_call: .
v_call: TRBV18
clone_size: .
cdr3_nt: TGTGCCAGCTCACCGCTCGGAGACACCGGGGAGCTGTTTTTT
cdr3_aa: CASSPLGDTGELFF

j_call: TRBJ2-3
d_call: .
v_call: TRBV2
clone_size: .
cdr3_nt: TGTGCCAGCACAAAGGGACCACACACAGATACGCAGTATTTT
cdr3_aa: CASTKGPHTDTQYF

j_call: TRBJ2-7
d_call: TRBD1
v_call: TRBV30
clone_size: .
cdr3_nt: TGTGCCTGGAGTTTCCCAGGGGGCTACGAGCAGTACTTC
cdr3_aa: CAWSFPGGYEQYF

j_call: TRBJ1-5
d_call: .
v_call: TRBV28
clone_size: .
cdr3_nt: TGTGCCAGCAAGTCGGGCAATCAGCCCCAGCATTTT
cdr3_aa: CASKSGNQPQHF

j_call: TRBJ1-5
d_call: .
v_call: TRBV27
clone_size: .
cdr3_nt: TGTGCCAGCAGCCTCACAGGCTTTGGTCGGGGAATCGAGCCCCAGCATTTT
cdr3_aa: CASSLTGFGRGIEPQHF

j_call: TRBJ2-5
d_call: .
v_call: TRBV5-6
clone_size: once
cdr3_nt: TGTGCCAGCAGCTCTGACAGTATGGGAAAGACCCAGTACTTC
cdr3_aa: CASSSDSMGKTQYF

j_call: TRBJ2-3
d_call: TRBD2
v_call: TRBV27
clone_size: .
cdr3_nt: TGTGCCAGCACGCGCGGGGGGCCAAACACAGATACGCAGTATTTT
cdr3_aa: CASTRGGPNTDTQYF

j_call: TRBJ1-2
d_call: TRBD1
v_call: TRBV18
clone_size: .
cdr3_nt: TGTGCCAGCTCACCTTACAGGGGGCACTATGGCTACACCTTC
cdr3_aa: CASSPYRGHYGYTF

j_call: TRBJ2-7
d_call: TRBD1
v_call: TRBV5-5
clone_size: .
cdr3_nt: TGTGCCAGCAGTCCCGGGACAGGATCCAACGAGCAGTACTTC
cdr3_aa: CASSPGTGSNEQYF

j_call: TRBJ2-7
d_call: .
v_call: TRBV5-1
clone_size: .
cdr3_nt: TGCGCCAGCAGCTTGGACGGGAGTCCCAACGAGCAGTACTTC
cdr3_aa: CASSLDGSPNEQYF

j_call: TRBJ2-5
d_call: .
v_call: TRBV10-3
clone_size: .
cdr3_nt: TGTGCCATCAGTGAGAGGGGACCGATAGAGACCCAGTACTTC
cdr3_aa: CAISERGPIETQYF

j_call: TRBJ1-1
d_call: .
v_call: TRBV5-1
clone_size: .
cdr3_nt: TGCGCCAGCAGCTTGGGGCGTCTTGGGACTGAAGCTTTCTTT
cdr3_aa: CASSLGRLGTEAFF

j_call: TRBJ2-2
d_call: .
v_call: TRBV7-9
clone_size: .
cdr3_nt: TGTGCCAGCAGCTTAGTTTGGGGGAGGAACACCGGGGAGCTGTTTTTT
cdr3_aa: CASSLVWGRNTGELFF

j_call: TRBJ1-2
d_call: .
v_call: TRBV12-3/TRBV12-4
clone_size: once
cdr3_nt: TGTGCCAGCAGTTCGACAGCAACGCATGGCTACACCTTC
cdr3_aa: CASSSTATHGYTF

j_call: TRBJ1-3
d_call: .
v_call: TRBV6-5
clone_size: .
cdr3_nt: TGTGCCAGCAGAACGGGATTTGGAAACACCATATATTTT
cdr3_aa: CASRTGFGNTIYF

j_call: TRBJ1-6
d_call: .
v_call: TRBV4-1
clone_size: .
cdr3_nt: TGCGCCAGCAGCCAAGAAGGTCCTCCAGCCTCCTATAATTCACCCCTCCACTTT
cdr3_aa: CASSQEGPPASYNSPLHF